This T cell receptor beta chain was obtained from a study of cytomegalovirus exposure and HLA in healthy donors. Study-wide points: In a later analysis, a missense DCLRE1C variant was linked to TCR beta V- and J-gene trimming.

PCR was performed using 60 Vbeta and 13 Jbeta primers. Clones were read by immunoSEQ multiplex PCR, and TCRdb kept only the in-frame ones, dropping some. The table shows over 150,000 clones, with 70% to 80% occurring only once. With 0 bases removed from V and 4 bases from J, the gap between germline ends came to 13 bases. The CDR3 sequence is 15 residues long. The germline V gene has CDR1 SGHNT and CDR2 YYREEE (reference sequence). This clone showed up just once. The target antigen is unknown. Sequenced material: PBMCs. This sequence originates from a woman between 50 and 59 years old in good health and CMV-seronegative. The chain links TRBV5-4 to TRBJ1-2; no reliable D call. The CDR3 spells CASSLDTGKIYGYTF. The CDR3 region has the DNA TGTGCCAGCAGCTTGGATACGGGAAAGATCTATGGCTACACCTTC.